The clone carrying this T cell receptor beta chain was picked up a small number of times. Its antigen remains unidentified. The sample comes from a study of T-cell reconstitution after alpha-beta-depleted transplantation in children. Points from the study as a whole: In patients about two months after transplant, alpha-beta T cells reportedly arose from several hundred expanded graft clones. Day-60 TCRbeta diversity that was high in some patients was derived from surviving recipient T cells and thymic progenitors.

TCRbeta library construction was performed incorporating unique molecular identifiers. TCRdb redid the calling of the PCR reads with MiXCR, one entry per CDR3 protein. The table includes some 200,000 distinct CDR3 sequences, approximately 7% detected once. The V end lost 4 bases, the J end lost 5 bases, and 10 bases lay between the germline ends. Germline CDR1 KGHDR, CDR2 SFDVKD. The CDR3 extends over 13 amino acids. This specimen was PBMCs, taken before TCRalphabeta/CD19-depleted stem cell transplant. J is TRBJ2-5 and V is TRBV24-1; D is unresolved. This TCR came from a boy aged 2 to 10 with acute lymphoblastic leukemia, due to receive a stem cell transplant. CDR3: CATSETLTETQYF. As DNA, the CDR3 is TGTGCCACCAGTGAGACTCTTACCGAGACCCAGTACTTC.